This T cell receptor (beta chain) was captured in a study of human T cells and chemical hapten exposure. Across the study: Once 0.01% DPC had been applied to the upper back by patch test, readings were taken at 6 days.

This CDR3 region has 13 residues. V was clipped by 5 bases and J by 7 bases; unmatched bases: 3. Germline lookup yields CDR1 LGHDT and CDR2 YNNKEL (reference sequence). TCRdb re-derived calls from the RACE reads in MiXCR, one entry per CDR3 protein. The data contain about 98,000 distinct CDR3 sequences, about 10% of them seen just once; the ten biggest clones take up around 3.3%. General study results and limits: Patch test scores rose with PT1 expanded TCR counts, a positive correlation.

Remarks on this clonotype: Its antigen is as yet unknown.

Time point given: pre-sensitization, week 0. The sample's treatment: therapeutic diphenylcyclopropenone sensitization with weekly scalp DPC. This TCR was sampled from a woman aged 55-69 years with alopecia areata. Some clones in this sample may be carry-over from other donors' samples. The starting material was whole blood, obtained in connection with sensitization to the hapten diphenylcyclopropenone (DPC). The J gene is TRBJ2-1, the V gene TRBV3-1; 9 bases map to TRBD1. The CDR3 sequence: CASSSGQGNEQFF. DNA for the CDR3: TGTGCCAGCAGCAGTGGACAGGGGAATGAGCAGTTCTTC.